Shown below are 20 T cell receptor beta chains from a single sample sequenced in a study of OX40 agonist ivuxolimab in advanced cancers. Libraries were prepared by immunoSEQ multiplex PCR; TCRdb keeps only in-frame clonotypes and omits some of them. The repertoire holds 70,000 to 85,000 clones, with about 85% as singletons. The input for sequencing was CD4+ or CD8+ T cells sorted from blood, taken in a trial of the OX40 agonist ivuxolimab. These TCRs come from an adult with an advanced solid tumor such as melanoma, head and neck, liver or kidney cancer.

CDR3 in DNA: TGTGCCAGCAGTCCCTCAAGTCAGGGGGTGGGGTCAGATACGCAGTATTTT. It yields the protein CASSPSSQGVGSDTQYF. The rearrangement joins TRBV5-4 to TRBJ2-3, with 7 positions matching TRBD1. CDR1 is SGHNT, CDR2 YYREEE, per germline (reference sequence). Losses at the gene ends were 5 bases for V and 4 bases for J; bases not matched to a gene: 16. The CDR3 is made up of 17 amino acids.

The chain combines TRBV6-6 with TRBJ1-1; 7 bases map to TRBD1. The J segment lost 8 bases and the V segment lost 0 bases, leaving 3 bases of the junction unmatched. CDR3 size: 13 residues. CDR1 is MNHNY, CDR2 SVGAGI, per germline (reference sequence). This CDR3 reads CASSYSSGQEAFF. The DNA for the CDR3 is TGTGCCAGCAGTTACTCGTCGGGACAGGAAGCTTTCTTT.

This sequence joins TRBV5-1 and TRBJ2-7; TRBD2 matches at 11 bases. J lost 4 bases, V lost 0 bases, and 3 bases had no gene match. The V gene's germline CDR1 is SGHRS and CDR2 YFSETQ. This CDR3 spans 15 amino acids. The CDR3 DNA sequence: TGCGCCAGCAGCTTGGATGGGACTAGCGGTTACGAGCAGTACTTC. This sequence encodes CASSLDGTSGYEQYF. The full variable domain, rest sourced from reference TRBV5-1 and TRBJ2-7, is KAGVTQTPRYLIKTRGQQVTLSCSPISGHRSVSWYQQTPGQGLQFLFEYFSETQRNKGNFPGRFSGRQFSNSRSEMNVSTLELGDSALYLCASSLDGTSGYEQYFGPGTRLTVT.

This clone was seen only once. J is TRBJ1-1 and V is TRBV23-1; weak D call: TRBD1 (6 bases). TRBV23-1 belongs to the ORF category, with a function that is uncertain. The CDR3 contains 14 residues. Trimming stripped 0 bases from V and 4 bases from J, with 9 bases between. The CDR3 nucleotides are TGCGCCAGCAGTCAATCAGGAGGGGGCACTGAAGCTTTCTTT. Protein: CASSQSGGGTEAFF.

The rearrangement joins TRBV10-3 to TRBJ2-2; TRBD1 matches at 9 bases. The CDR3 covers 14 residues. The V and J ends lost 6 bases and 7 bases, in that order; junction bases with no gene match: 6. The germline V gene encodes CDR1 ENHRY and CDR2 SYGVKD. The CDR3 loop is CAIRRDREGGELFF. CDR3 coding DNA: TGTGCCATCAGAAGGGACAGGGAGGGCGGGGAGCTGTTTTTT.

CDR3 nucleotides: TGTGCCAGCAGCTTAGTTCGGGGGTCCTTTAATGAAAAACTGTTTTTT. Amino acid sequence: CASSLVRGSFNEKLFF. The V gene is TRBV7-2, the J gene TRBJ1-4; tentatively, D is TRBD1 (5 bases). Germline CDR1 SGHTA, CDR2 FQGNSA. This CDR3 is built from 16 residues. With 1 base removed from V and 4 bases from J, the gap between germline ends came to 13 bases.

This clone has more than one count but fewer than ten. The CDR3 spells CASSSDPGRQSEQFF. The CDR3 nucleotides read TGTGCCAGCAGCTCCGACCCGGGAAGACAGAGTGAGCAGTTCTTC. The chain is built from TRBV5-6 and TRBJ2-1; TRBD1 or TRBD2 may be the D gene (5 bases each). V lost 3 bases to trimming and J lost 9 bases, with 19 bases between them. CDR1 is SGHDT, CDR2 YYEEEE, per germline. The CDR3 extends over 15 amino acids.

This clone was observed once. DNA of the CDR3: TGTGCCAGCAGCGTAGATCGGGGAGGAACCATATATTTT. This gives the protein CASSVDRGGTIYF. V gene TRBV9 combines with J gene TRBJ1-3; the D is unclear. V was clipped by 0 bases and J by 10 bases, with 11 bases between them. The CDR3 loop spans 13 amino acids. Germline lookup yields CDR1 SGDLS and CDR2 YYNGEE. Full variable domain (outside the CDR3, taken from reference TRBV9 and TRBJ1-3): DSGVTQTPKHLITATGQRVTLRCSPRSGDLSVYWYQQSLDQGLQFLIQYYNGEERAKGNILERFSAQQFPDLHSELNLSSLELGDSALYFCASSVDRGGTIYFGEGSWLTVV.

V gene TRBV30 combines with J gene TRBJ2-1; 14 nucleotides line up with TRBD2. The CDR3 contains 14 residues. Trimming cost V 4 bases and J 8 bases; bases outside gene matches: 4. Germline V gives CDR1 GTSNPN, CDR2 SVGIG (reference sequence). The CDR3 protein is CAWTGTSGSDEQFF. In DNA, the CDR3 is TGTGCCTGGACCGGGACTAGCGGGAGCGATGAGCAGTTCTTC.

This chain uses TRBV14 with TRBJ2-3, with 7 nucleotides matching TRBD2. Looked up from germline, CDR1 is SGHDN and CDR2 is FVKESK. V was clipped by 2 bases and J by 3 bases; unmatched bases: 8. The CDR3 runs to 16 residues. As DNA, the CDR3 is TGTGCCAGCAGCCAAAACAGCGGGGCAGGAACAGATACGCAGTATTTT. Translated: CASSQNSGAGTDTQYF.

The chain is built from TRBV5-1 and TRBJ1-2; a weak D match, TRBD1 (6 bases). Looked up from germline, CDR1 is SGHRS and CDR2 is YFSETQ. The CDR3 contains 13 residues. Trimming pared 0 bases from V and 5 bases from J, leaving 8 bases between. The CDR3 sequence is CASSLGRGYGYTF. Written as DNA, the CDR3 is TGCGCCAGCAGCTTGGGCAGGGGATATGGCTACACCTTC.

This clone was recorded a few times. The rearrangement uses TRBV7-2 and TRBJ2-1, with 9 bases matching TRBD2. Trimming cost V 4 bases and J 6 bases; bases outside gene matches: 7. CDR3 length: 15 amino acids. CDR1 and CDR2 from the germline V gene are SGHTA and FQGNSA. The CDR3 region has the DNA TGTGCCAGCAGCTCGACGGGACTAGCATTCAATGAGCAGTTCTTC. Translating gives CASSSTGLAFNEQFF.

This clone was found once. This sequence joins TRBV14 and TRBJ1-2, with D possibly being TRBD1 (6 bases). V shed 0 bases and J shed 5 bases, with 13 bases lying between them. Germline loops: CDR1 SGHDN, CDR2 FVKESK. The CDR3 totals 15 residues. The chain's CDR3 is CASSQDRGRGYGYTF. CDR3 DNA: TGTGCCAGCAGCCAAGATCGGGGGAGGGGGTATGGCTACACCTTC.

The rearrangement links TRBV7-9 to TRBJ2-3; D may be TRBD2 (7 bases). This CDR3 spans 12 amino acids. The ends were cut back, 5 bases at V and 8 bases at J, with 11 bases in the middle. Germline loops: CDR1 SEHNR, CDR2 FQNEAQ (reference sequence). The CDR3 region has the DNA TGTGCCAGCAGCCGCGGGGGCCTTACGCAGTATTTT. This encodes CASSRGGLTQYF.

The CDR3 bases are TGCAGCGTTGGCCTACAGGGTTACCAAGAGACCCAGTACTTC. Amino acids: CSVGLQGYQETQYF. The chain joins TRBV29-1 to TRBJ2-5; D may be TRBD1 (6 bases). The V gene lost 4 bases and the J gene lost 0 bases, with 12 bases spanning the gap. CDR3 length: 14 amino acids. Germline V CDR1 and CDR2: SQVTM, ANQGSEA.

This clone was recorded only once. The CDR3 nucleotides are TGTGCCAGCTCACCCCCTTCGTACGAGCAGTACTTC. Translating it yields CASSPPSYEQYF. This chain connects TRBV18 to TRBJ2-7; D call uncertain. The germline V and J ends were trimmed by 3 bases and 4 bases, with 7 bases remaining between them. The CDR3 runs to 12 residues. In germline, CDR1 is KGHSH, CDR2 LQKENI. The full variable domain, with the rest looked up from reference TRBV18 and TRBJ2-7, is NAGVMQNPRHLVRRRGQEARLRCSPMKGHSHVYWYRQLPEEGLKFMVYLQKENIIDESGMPKERFSAEFPKEGPSILRIQQVVRGDSAAYFCASSPPSYEQYFGPGTRLTVT.

CDR3 loop: CASSAQGQGLYEQYF. CDR3 bases: TGTGCCAGCAGCGCCCAAGGACAGGGTCTCTACGAGCAGTACTTC. V is TRBV9 and J is TRBJ2-7; TRBD1 agrees at 8 bases. V lost 3 bases and J lost 3; bases outside the gene matches: 8. The CDR3 runs to 15 residues. Germline V gives CDR1 SGDLS, CDR2 YYNGEE. The entire variable domain, with the rest obtained from reference TRBV9 and TRBJ2-7, is as follows: DSGVTQTPKHLITATGQRVTLRCSPRSGDLSVYWYQQSLDQGLQFLIQYYNGEERAKGNILERFSAQQFPDLHSELNLSSLELGDSALYFCASSAQGQGLYEQYFGPGTRLTVT.

This chain connects TRBV5-1 to TRBJ2-3; 11 bases agree with TRBD2. V lost 0 bases to trimming and J lost 2 bases; unmatched junction nucleotides: 2. CDR3 length: 16 amino acids. Germline V CDR1 and CDR2: SGHRS, YFSETQ. CDR3 bases: TGCGCCAGCAGCTTGGTTAGCGGGAGGGCCACAGATACGCAGTATTTT. It is translated as CASSLVSGRATDTQYF.

This chain uses TRBV6-5 with TRBJ2-7; D is uncertain. The ends were cut back, 4 bases at V and 6 bases at J, with 13 bases in the middle. This CDR3 is built from 13 residues. Germline CDR1 and CDR2: MNHEY and SVGAGI. CDR3 coding DNA: TGTGCCAGCAGTTTAGTTTCGGGCTTCGAGCAGTACTTC. Its protein product is CASSLVSGFEQYF.

This sequence joins TRBV7-9 and TRBJ1-2; 8 positions agree with TRBD1. This CDR3 has 15 amino acids. Germline loops: CDR1 SEHNR, CDR2 FQNEAQ (reference sequence). The trim removed 2 bases at V and 4 bases at J, leaving 6 bases unmatched. The CDR3 region has the DNA TGTGCCAGCAGCTTACAGGGGGCGCAGGGCTATGGCTACACCTTC. Protein sequence: CASSLQGAQGYGYTF.